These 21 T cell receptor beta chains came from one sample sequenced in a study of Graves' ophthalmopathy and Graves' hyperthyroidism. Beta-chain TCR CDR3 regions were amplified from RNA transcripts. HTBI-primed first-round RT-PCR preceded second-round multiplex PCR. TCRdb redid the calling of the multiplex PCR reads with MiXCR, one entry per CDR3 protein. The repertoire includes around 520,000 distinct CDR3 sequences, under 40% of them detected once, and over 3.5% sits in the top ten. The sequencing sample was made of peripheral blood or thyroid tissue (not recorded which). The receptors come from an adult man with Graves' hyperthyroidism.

The CDR3 DNA follows: TGTGCCAGCAGATTGGACGGCAGCTCTGGAAACACCTTC. Translating it yields CASRLDGSSGNTF. V is TRBV14 and J is TRBJ1-2, with D hard to call. Germline V lookup: CDR1 SGHDN, CDR2 FVKESK. Deletions cut 6 bases from V and 12 bases from J, with 20 bases between. The CDR3 is made up of 13 amino acids.

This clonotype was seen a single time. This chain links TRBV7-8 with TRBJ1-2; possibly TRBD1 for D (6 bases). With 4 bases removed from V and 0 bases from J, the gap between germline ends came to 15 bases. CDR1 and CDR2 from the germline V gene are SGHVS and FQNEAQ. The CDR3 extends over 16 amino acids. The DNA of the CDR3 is TGTGCCAGCAGCTCCGGAGGGGGGGGTGCTAACTATGGCTACACCTTC. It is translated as CASSSGGGGANYGYTF.

CDR3 region: CASSLGEETGGETQYF. The CDR3 DNA follows: TGTGCCAGCAGCTTGGGTGAAGAGACAGGGGGAGAGACCCAGTACTTC. The chain combines TRBV9 with TRBJ2-5; 9 nucleotides agree with TRBD1. The CDR3 contains 16 residues. Germline lookup yields CDR1 SGDLS and CDR2 YYNGEE. J gave up 4 bases and V 4 bases, and 11 bases lay outside the gene matches. Full variable domain (outside the CDR3, taken from reference TRBV9 and TRBJ2-5): DSGVTQTPKHLITATGQRVTLRCSPRSGDLSVYWYQQSLDQGLQFLIQYYNGEERAKGNILERFSAQQFPDLHSELNLSSLELGDSALYFCASSLGEETGGETQYFGPGTRLLVL.

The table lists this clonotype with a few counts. This CDR3 is CASSTDPGQGLNYGYTF. The CDR3 bases are TGTGCCAGCAGTACAGATCCCGGACAGGGCCTTAACTATGGCTACACCTTC. The V call is TRBV6-5, the J call TRBJ1-2; 8 bases map to TRBD1. The germline CDR1 and CDR2 sequences are MNHEY and SVGAGI. The CDR3 totals 17 residues. Unmatched junction bases numbered 12, after V lost 5 bases and J lost 1 base.

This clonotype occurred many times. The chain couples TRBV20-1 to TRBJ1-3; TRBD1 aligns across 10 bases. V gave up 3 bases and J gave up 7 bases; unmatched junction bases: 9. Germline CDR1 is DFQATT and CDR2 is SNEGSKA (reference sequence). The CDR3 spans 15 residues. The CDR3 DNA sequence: TGCAGTGCTAGCGGACAGGGGGAACCTGCGAACACCATATATTTT. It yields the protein CSASGQGEPANTIYF.

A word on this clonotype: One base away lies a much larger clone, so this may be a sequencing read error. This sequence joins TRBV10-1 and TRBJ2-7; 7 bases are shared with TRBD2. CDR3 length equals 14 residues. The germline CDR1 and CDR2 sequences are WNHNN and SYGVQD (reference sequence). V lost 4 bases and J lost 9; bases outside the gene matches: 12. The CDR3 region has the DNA TGCGCCAGCAGTGGGTCGACGAGGCGGGAGATGCAGTACTTC. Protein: CASSGSTRREMQYF.

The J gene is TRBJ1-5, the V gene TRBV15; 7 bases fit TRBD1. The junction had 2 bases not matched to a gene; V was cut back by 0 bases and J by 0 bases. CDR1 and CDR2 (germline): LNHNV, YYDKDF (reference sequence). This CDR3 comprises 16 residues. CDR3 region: CATSRERQGSNQPQHF. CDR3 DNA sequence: TGTGCCACCAGCAGAGAGCGACAGGGTAGCAATCAGCCCCAGCATTTT.

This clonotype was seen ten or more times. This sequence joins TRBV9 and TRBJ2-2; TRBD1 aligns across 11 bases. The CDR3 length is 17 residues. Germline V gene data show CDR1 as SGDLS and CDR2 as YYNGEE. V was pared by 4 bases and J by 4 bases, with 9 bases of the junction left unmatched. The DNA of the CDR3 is TGTGCCAGCAGCTTAGCCGGACAGGGGGCGTTCACCGGGGAGCTGTTTTTT. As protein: CASSLAGQGAFTGELFF.

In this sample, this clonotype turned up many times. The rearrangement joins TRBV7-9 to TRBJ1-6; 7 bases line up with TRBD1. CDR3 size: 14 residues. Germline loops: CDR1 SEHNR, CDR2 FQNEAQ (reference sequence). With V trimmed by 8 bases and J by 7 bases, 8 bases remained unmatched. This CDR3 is CASVTGTINSPLHF. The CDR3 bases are TGTGCCAGCGTGACAGGGACTATCAATTCACCCCTCCACTTT. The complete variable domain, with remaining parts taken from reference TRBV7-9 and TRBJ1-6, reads DTGVSQNPRHKITKRGQNVTFRCDPISEHNRLYWYRQTLGQGPEFLTYFQNEAQLEKSRLLSDRFSAERPKGSFSTLEIQRTEQGDSAMYLCASVTGTINSPLHFGNGTRLTVT.

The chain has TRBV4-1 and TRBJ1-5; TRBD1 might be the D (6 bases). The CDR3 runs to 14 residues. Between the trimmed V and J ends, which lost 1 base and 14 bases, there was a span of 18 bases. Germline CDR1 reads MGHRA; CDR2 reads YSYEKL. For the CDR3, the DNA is TGCGCCAGCAGCCAAGTTTGGGGGGCTAGCTACGAGCATTTT. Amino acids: CASSQVWGASYEHF.

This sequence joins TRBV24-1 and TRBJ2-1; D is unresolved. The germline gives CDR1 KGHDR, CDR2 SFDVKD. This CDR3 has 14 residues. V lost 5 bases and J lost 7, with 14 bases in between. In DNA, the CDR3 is TGTGCCACCAGTGGGCACGGCATCGTTAATGAGCAGTTCTTC. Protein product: CATSGHGIVNEQFF.

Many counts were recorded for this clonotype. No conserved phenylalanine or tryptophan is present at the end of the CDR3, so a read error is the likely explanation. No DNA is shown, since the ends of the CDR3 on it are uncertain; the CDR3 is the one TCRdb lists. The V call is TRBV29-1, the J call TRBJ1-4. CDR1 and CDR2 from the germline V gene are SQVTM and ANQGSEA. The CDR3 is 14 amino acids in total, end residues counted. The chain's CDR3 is CSVACRTSVRGRWL.

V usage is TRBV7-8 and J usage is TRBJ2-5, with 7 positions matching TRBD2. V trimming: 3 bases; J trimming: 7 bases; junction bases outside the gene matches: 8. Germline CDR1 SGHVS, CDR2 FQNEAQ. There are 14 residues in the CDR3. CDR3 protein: CASSFGTTGGTQYF. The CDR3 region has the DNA TGTGCCAGCAGCTTCGGGACTACCGGGGGGACCCAGTACTTC.

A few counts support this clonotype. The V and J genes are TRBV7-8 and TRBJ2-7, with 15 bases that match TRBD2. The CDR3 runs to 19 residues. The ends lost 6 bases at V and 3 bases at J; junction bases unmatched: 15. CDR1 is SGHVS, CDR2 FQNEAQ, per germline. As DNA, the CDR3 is TGTGCCAGCAGTTCCCCCTCCGGCGAGGGACTAGCGGGGGGCTACGAGCAGTACTTC. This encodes CASSSPSGEGLAGGYEQYF.

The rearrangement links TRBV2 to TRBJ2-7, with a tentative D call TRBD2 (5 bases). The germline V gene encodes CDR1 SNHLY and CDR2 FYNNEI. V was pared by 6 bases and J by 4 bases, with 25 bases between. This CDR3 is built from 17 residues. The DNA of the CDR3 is TGTGCCAGCAGGGAGACGGGATTCTCCCAAGCCACTTACGAGCAGTACTTC. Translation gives CASRETGFSQATYEQYF.

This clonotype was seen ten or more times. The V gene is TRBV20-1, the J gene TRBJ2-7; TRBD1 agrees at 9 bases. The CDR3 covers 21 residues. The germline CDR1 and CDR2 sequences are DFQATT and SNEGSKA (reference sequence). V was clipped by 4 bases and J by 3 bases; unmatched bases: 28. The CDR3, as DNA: TGCAGTGCTAATGGACAGGGAAAAGGGGACAGGGAGGAAACGAGGAACTACGAGCAGTACTTC. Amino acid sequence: CSANGQGKGDREETRNYEQYF.

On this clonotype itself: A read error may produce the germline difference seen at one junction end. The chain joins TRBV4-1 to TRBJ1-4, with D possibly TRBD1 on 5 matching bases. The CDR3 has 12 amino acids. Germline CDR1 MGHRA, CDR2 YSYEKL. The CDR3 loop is CASSPGDEKLFF. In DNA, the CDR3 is TGCGCCAGCAGCCCGGGGGATGAAAAACTGTTCTTT.

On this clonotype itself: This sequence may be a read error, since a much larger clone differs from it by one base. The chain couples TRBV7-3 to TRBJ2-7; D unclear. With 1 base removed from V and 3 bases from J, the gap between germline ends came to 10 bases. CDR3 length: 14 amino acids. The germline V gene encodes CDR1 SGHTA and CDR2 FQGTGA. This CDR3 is CASSLSSKLYEQYF. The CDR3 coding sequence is TGTGCCAGCAGCTTAAGTAGCAAGCTCTACGAGCAGTACTTC.

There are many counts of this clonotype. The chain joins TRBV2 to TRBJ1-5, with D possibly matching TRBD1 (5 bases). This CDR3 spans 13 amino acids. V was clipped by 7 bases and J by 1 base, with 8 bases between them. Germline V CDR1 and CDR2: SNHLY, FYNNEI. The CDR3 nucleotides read TGTGCCAGCACTCGACAGAGCAATCAGCCCCAGCATTTT. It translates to CASTRQSNQPQHF. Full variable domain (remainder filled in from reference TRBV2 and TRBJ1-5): EPEVTQTPSHQVTQMGQEVILRCVPISNHLYFYWYRQILGQKVEFLVSFYNNEISEKSEIFDDQFSVERPDGSNFTLKIRSTKLEDSAMYFCASTRQSNQPQHFGDGTRLSIL.

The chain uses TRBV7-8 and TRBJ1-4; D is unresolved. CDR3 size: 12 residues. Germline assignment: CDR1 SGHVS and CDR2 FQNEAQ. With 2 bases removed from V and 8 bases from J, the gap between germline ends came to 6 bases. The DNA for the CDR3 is TGTGCCAGCAGCTTATTGGAGGAAAAACTGTTTTTT. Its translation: CASSLLEEKLFF.

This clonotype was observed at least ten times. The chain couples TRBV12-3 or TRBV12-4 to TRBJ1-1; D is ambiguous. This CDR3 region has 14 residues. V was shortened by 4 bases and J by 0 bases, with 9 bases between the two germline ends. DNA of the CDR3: TGTGCCAGCAGTTCCCGGGCCTTGAACACTGAAGCTTTCTTT. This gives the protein CASSSRALNTEAFF.